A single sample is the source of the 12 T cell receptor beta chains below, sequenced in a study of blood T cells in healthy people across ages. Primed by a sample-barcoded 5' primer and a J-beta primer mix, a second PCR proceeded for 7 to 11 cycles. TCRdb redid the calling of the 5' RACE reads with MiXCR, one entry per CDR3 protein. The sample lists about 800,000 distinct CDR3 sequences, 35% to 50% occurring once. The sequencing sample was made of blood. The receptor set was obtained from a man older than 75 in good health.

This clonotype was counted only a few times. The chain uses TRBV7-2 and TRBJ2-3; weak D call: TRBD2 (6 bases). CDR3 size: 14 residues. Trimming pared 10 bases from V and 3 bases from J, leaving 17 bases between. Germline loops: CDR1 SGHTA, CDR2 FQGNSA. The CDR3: CATGVYGRTDTQYF. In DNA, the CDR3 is TGTGCCACCGGAGTTTACGGGAGAACAGATACGCAGTATTTT. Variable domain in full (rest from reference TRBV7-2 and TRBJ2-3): GAGVSQSPSNKVTEKGKDVELRCDPISGHTALYWYRQSLGQGLEFLIYFQGNSAPDKSGLPSDRFSAERTGGSVSTLTIQRTQQEDSAVYLCATGVYGRTDTQYFGPGTRLTVL.

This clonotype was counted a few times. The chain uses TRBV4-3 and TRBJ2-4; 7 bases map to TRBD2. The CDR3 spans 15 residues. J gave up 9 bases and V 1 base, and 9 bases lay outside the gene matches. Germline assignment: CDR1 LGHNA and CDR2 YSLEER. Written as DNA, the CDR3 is TGCGCCAGCAGCCAAGCTAGCGGAACGGGGGGCATTCAGTACTTC. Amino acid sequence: CASSQASGTGGIQYF.

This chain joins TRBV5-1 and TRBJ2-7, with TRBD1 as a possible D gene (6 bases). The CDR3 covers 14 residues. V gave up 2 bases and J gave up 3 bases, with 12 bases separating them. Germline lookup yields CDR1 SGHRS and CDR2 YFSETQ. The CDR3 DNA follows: TGCGCCAGCAGCTTACAGGGTGACCTCTACGAGCAGTACTTC. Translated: CASSLQGDLYEQYF.

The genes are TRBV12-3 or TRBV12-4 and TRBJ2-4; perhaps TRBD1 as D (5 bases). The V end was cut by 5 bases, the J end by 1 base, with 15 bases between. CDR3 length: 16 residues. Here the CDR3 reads CASSPIREGAKNIQYF. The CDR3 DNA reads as TGTGCCAGCAGTCCGATCAGGGAAGGCGCCAAAAACATTCAGTACTTC.

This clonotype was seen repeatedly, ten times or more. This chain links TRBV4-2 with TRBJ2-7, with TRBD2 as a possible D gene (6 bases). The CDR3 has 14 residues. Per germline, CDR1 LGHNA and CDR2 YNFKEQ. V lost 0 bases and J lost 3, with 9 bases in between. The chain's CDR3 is CASSQDGTLYEQYF. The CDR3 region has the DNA TGTGCCAGCAGCCAAGATGGGACTCTCTACGAGCAGTACTTC.

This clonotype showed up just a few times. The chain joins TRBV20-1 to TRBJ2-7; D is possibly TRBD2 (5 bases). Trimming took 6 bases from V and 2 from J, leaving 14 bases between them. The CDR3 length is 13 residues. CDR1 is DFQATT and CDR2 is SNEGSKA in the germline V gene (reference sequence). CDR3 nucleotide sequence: TGCAGTGCCATCCTTGGCGGGCCCTACGAGCAGTACTTC. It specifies CSAILGGPYEQYF.

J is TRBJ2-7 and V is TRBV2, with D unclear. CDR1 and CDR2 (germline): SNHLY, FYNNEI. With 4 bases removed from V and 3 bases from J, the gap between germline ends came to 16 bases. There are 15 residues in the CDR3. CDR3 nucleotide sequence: TGTGCCAGCAGTGCCCAGGACGGTATTTACTACGAGCAGTACTTC. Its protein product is CASSAQDGIYYEQYF.

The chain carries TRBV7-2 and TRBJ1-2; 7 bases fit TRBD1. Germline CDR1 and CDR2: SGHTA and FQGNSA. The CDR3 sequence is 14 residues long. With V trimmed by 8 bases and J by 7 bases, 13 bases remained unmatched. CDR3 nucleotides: TGTGCCAGCGGATACTCGACAGGGATCGGTGGCTACACCTTC. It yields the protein CASGYSTGIGGYTF. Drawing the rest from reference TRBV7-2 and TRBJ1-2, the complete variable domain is GAGVSQSPSNKVTEKGKDVELRCDPISGHTALYWYRQSLGQGLEFLIYFQGNSAPDKSGLPSDRFSAERTGGSVSTLTIQRTQQEDSAVYLCASGYSTGIGGYTFGSGTRLTVV.

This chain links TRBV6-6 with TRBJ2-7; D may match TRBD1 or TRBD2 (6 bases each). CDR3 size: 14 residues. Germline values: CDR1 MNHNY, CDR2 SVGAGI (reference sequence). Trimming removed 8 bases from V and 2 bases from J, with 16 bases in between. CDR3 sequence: CASVLGGGTYEQYF. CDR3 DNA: TGTGCCAGCGTACTAGGAGGGGGAACCTACGAGCAGTACTTC.

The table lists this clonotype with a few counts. The CDR3 DNA reads TGTGCCAGCAGCCCCCTGTTTGAGCGGGAGGCCGCCGGGGAGCTGTTTTTT. Protein: CASSPLFEREAAGELFF. The gene calls are TRBV4-2 and TRBJ2-2, with TRBD2 matching 9 bases. The CDR3 has 17 residues. The V gene end was trimmed by 4 bases and the J gene end by 6 bases; junction bases not matched to a gene: 12. The V gene's germline CDR1 is LGHNA and CDR2 YNFKEQ.

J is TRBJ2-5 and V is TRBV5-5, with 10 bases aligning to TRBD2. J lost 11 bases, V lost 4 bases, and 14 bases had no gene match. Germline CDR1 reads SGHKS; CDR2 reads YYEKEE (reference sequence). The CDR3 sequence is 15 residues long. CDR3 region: CASSELAGIYNEQYF. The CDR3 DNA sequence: TGTGCCAGCAGCGAACTAGCGGGGATCTACAATGAGCAGTACTTC. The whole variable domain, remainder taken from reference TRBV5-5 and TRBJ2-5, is DAGVTQSPTHLIKTRGQQVTLRCSPISGHKSVSWYQQVLGQGPQFIFQYYEKEERGRGNFPDRFSARQFPNYSSELNVNALLLGDSALYLCASSELAGIYNEQYFGPGTRLLVL.

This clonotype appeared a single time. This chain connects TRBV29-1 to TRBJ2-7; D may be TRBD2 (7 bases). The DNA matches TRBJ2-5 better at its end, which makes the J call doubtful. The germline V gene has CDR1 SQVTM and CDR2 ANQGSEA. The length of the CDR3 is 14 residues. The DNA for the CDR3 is TGCAGCGTGACCGGGGGGCAGCCCATGCAGACCCAGTACTTC. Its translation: CSVTGGQPMQTQYF.